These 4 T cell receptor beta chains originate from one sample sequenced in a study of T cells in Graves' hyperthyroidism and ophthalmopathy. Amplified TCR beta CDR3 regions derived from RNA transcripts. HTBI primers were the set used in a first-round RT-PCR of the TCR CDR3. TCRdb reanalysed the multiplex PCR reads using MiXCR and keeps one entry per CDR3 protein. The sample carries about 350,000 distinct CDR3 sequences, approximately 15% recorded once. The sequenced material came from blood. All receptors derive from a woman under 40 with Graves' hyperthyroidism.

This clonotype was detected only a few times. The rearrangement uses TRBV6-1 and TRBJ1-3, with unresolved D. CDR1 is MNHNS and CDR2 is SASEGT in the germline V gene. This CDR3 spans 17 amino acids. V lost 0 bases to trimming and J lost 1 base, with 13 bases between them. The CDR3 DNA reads TGTGCCAGCAGTGAAGCGCTTACGAGCCGGTCTGGAAACACCATATATTTT. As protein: CASSEALTSRSGNTIYF.

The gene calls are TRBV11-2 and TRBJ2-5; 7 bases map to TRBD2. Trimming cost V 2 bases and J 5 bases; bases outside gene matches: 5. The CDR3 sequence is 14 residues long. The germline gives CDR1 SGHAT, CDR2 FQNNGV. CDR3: CASSLRFSGETQYF. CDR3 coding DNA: TGTGCCAGCAGCTTACGGTTTAGCGGGGAGACCCAGTACTTC.

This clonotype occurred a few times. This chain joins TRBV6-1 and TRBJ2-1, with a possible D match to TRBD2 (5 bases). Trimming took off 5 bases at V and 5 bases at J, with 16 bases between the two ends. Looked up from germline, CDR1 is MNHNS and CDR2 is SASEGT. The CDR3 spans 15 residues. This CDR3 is CASSRPGVGDNEQFF. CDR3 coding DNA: TGTGCCAGCAGTCGACCGGGCGTCGGGGACAATGAGCAGTTCTTC.

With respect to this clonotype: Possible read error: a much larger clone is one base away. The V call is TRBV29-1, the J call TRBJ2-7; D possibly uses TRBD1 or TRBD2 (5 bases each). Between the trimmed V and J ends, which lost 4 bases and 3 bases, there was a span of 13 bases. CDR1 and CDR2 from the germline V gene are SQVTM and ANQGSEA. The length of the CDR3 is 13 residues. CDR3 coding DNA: TGCAGCGTTGCCGGGGCAGGCCTCTACGAGCAGTACTTC. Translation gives CSVAGAGLYEQYF.